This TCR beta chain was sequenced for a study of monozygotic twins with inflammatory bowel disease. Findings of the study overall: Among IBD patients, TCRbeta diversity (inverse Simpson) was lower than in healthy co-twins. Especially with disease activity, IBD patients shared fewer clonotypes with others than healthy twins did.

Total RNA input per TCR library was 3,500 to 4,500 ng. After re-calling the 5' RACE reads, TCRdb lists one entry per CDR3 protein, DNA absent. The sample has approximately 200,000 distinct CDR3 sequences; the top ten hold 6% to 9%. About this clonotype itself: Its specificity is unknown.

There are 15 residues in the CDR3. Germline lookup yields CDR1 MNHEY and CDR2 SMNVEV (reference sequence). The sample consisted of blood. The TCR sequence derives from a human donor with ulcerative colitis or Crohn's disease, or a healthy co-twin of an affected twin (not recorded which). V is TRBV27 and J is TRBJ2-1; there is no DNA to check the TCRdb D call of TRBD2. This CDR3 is CASRVQGIGYNEQFF.